These 32 T cell receptor beta chains were all obtained from the same sample, sequenced in a study of blood T cell repertoires in COVID-19. Method: immunoSEQ multiplex PCR; TCRdb's copy keeps in-frame clones and lacks some. The sample holds 130,000 to 150,000 clones, more than 70% seen once. The specimen was PBMCs or T cells enriched from blood (not recorded which). The receptors originated from a man between 35 and 55 years old with acute COVID-19.

The chain recombines TRBV5-1 with TRBJ1-4, with 8 bases aligning to TRBD1. The CDR3 extends over 16 amino acids. Germline values: CDR1 SGHRS, CDR2 YFSETQ. Trimming at V came to 4 bases and at J to 4 bases, leaving 9 bases not matched to a gene. The CDR3 DNA reads TGCGCCAGCAGCCCGAATATCGGACAGGGTAATGAAAAACTGTTTTTT. Translation: CASSPNIGQGNEKLFF.

CDR3 sequence reads: CASSPSTDPNNGYTF. In DNA form, the CDR3 reads TGTGCCAGCTCACCATCTACAGACCCCAATAATGGCTACACCTTC. The chain joins TRBV18 to TRBJ1-2; D is undetermined. CDR1 is KGHSH, CDR2 LQKENI, per germline. V was shortened by 2 bases and J by 6 bases, with 16 bases between the two germline ends. The CDR3 runs 15 residues.

CDR3 in DNA: TGTGCCAGCACGTTCGGGAGCTCTTATGGAGGCTACACCTTC. As protein: CASTFGSSYGGYTF. The chain carries TRBV2 and TRBJ1-2, with D unclear. The CDR3 runs to 14 residues. V was clipped by 7 bases and J by 8 bases, with 20 bases between them. Germline lookup yields CDR1 SNHLY and CDR2 FYNNEI.

This clone was seen once. The V and J genes are TRBV14 and TRBJ2-7; a possible D gene is TRBD2 (6 bases). Germline assignment: CDR1 SGHDN and CDR2 FVKESK. Trimming stripped 0 bases from V and 6 bases from J, with 15 bases between. The CDR3 consists of 15 residues. The CDR3: CASSQDIGGGAEQYF. The CDR3 coding sequence is TGTGCCAGCAGCCAAGATATAGGCGGAGGGGCCGAGCAGTACTTC.

The chain couples TRBV7-2 to TRBJ2-2; 11 bases are shared with TRBD1. Per the germline V gene, CDR1 is SGHTA and CDR2 is FQGNSA. V was pared by 1 base and J by 6 bases, with 7 bases of the junction left unmatched. This CDR3 is built from 17 residues. CDR3 sequence: CASSLGGGQGVPGELFF. DNA of the CDR3: TGTGCCAGCAGCTTAGGTGGGGGACAGGGGGTCCCCGGGGAGCTGTTTTTT.

This sequence joins TRBV19 and TRBJ1-5, with no clear D. V lost 3 bases and J 4 bases, leaving 7 bases between the germline ends. Germline assignment: CDR1 LNHDA and CDR2 SQIVND (reference sequence). The CDR3 runs 13 residues. The CDR3 protein is CASSITANQPQHF. The CDR3 coding sequence is TGTGCCAGTAGTATTACAGCAAATCAGCCCCAGCATTTT.

The genes are TRBV3-1 (or the pseudogene TRBV3-2) and TRBJ2-3; no definite D call. V lost 1 base and J lost 0, with 8 bases in between. Germline V gene data show CDR1 as LGHDT and CDR2 as YNNKEL (reference sequence). The CDR3 consists of 15 residues. CDR3 amino acids: CASSQGAQSTDTQYF. Written as DNA, the CDR3 is TGTGCCAGCAGCCAAGGGGCCCAAAGCACAGATACGCAGTATTTT.

The chain is built from TRBV9 and TRBJ1-1, with D perhaps matching TRBD1 (5 bases). CDR3 length: 13 amino acids. CDR1 is SGDLS, CDR2 YYNGEE, per germline. V was shortened by 4 bases and J by 6 bases, with 13 bases between the two germline ends. The DNA for the CDR3 is TGTGCCAGCAGCAGGGAGGGGTTGGCTGAAGCTTTCTTT. Its translation: CASSREGLAEAFF.

The gene calls are TRBV5-1 and TRBJ2-7, with 8 nucleotides matching TRBD1. Trimming removed 7 bases from V and 7 bases from J; junction bases left unmatched: 13. The CDR3 is 14 residues long. Germline values: CDR1 SGHRS, CDR2 YFSETQ. DNA for the CDR3: TGCGCCAGCTGGCCCCGGGACAGGCGGTGGGAGCAGTACTTC. Its protein is CASWPRDRRWEQYF.

The rearrangement uses TRBV6-2 or TRBV6-3 and TRBJ1-1, with TRBD1 matching over 7 bases. With V trimmed by 6 bases and J by 0 bases, 7 bases remained unmatched. Germline loops: CDR1 MNHEY, CDR2 SVGEGT. This CDR3 is built from 15 residues. CDR3 residues: CASSLGQILNTEAFF. The CDR3 DNA follows: TGTGCCAGCAGCCTGGGACAGATTTTGAACACTGAAGCTTTCTTT.

This clone turned up a few times. The rearrangement uses TRBV18 and TRBJ2-5; possibly TRBD2 for D (6 bases). This CDR3 has 14 amino acids. Germline lookup yields CDR1 KGHSH and CDR2 LQKENI. V lost 4 bases and J lost 5, with 14 bases in between. CDR3 coding DNA: TGTGCCAGCTCACGGGAGGAAGGGGAGGAGACCCAGTACTTC. This translates into CASSREEGEETQYF.

This chain links TRBV7-8 with TRBJ1-1; D is ambiguous. This CDR3 is built from 14 residues. V was cut by 2 bases and J by 5 bases, with 12 bases left in between. Germline values: CDR1 SGHVS, CDR2 FQNEAQ. The CDR3 coding sequence is TGTGCCAGCAGCTTATGGGTAGAGGGAACTGAAGCTTTCTTT. It yields the protein CASSLWVEGTEAFF.

The CDR3 protein is CASSLLGQGYNEQFF. CDR3 coding DNA: TGTGCCAGCAGTTTATTGGGACAGGGGTACAATGAGCAGTTCTTC. The V gene is TRBV28, the J gene TRBJ2-1; TRBD1 aligns across 10 bases. The germline CDR1 and CDR2 sequences are MDHEN and SYDVKM. V lost 1 base and J lost 4; bases outside the gene matches: 1. CDR3 length: 15 amino acids.

The rearrangement links TRBV28 to TRBJ2-3, with 7 nucleotides matching TRBD1. The CDR3 sequence is 15 residues long. Germline trimming cut 3 bases from V and 3 bases from J; bases unmatched to any gene: 6. In germline, CDR1 is MDHEN, CDR2 SYDVKM. Written as DNA, the CDR3 is TGTGCCAGCAGTTTGGGGAACAGGGGAACAGATACGCAGTATTTT. Translation: CASSLGNRGTDTQYF.

The count of this clone is one. The V call is TRBV10-3, the J call TRBJ2-1, with D possibly matching TRBD2 (6 bases). Trimming took 9 bases from V and 0 from J, leaving 18 bases between them. CDR3 length: 16 residues. The germline V gene encodes CDR1 ENHRY and CDR2 SYGVKD. In nucleotides, the CDR3 is TGTGCCATAGCTCCCGGAGGGATTAACTCCTACAATGAGCAGTTCTTC. Translating gives CAIAPGGINSYNEQFF.

The V and J genes are TRBV30 and TRBJ1-2; 7 positions agree with TRBD1. With V trimmed by 2 bases and J by 6 bases, 6 bases remained unmatched. The CDR3 extends over 13 amino acids. Germline-derived CDR1 and CDR2 are GTSNPN and SVGIG (reference sequence). The CDR3, as DNA: TGTGCCTGGAGTACGAACACAGGGGATGGCTACACCTTC. Its protein product is CAWSTNTGDGYTF. Supplemented by reference TRBV30 and TRBJ1-2, the full variable domain reads SQTIHQWPATLVQPVGSPLSLECTVEGTSNPNLYWYRQAAGRGLQLLFYSVGIGQISSEVPQNLSASRPQDRQFILSSKKLLLSDSGFYLCAWSTNTGDGYTFGSGTRLTVV.

A single count supports this clone. J is TRBJ1-3 and V is TRBV10-2; D is ambiguous. V was pared by 3 bases and J by 2 bases, with 14 bases between. The CDR3 spans 16 residues. Per the germline V gene, CDR1 is WSHSY and CDR2 is SAAADI. The CDR3 DNA follows: TGCGCCAGCAGTGACACGGCAGCAGGCGCTGGAAACACCATATATTTT. Protein product: CASSDTAAGAGNTIYF.

This chain joins TRBV5-4 and TRBJ1-2; the D gene is possibly TRBD1 (5 bases). Germline V gives CDR1 SGHNT, CDR2 YYREEE (reference sequence). The V end lost 3 bases, the J end lost 8 bases, and 14 bases lay between the germline ends. CDR3 length equals 13 residues. In DNA form, the CDR3 reads TGTGCCAGCAGCTCGGGACTGACTCCCGGCTACACCTTC. Protein product: CASSSGLTPGYTF. The whole variable domain, filled in from reference TRBV5-4 and TRBJ1-2, reads ETGVTQSPTHLIKTRGQQVTLRCSSQSGHNTVSWYQQALGQGPQFIFQYYREEENGRGNFPPRFSGLQFPNYSSELNVNALELDDSALYLCASSSGLTPGYTFGSGTRLTVV.

The chain uses TRBV9 and TRBJ1-1; D not certain. Trimming removed 4 bases at V and 0 bases at J, with 7 bases between. The germline CDR1 and CDR2 sequences are SGDLS and YYNGEE. The CDR3 totals 13 residues. DNA of the CDR3: TGTGCCAGCAGCCTAGATATGAACACTGAAGCTTTCTTT. The encoded protein is CASSLDMNTEAFF.

This clone was detected only a few times. The chain has TRBV4-3 and TRBJ1-1; TRBD1 is a possible D gene (6 bases). Germline values: CDR1 LGHNA, CDR2 YSLEER. Trimming took 4 bases from V and 7 from J, leaving 19 bases between them. CDR3 length: 15 residues. The DNA for the CDR3 is TGCGCCAGCAGCCCAATACAGGGCGGAAGAAATGAAGCTTTCTTT. Translated, it gives CASSPIQGGRNEAFF.

The chain employs TRBV9 and TRBJ2-1, with D uncertain. Looked up from germline, CDR1 is SGDLS and CDR2 is YYNGEE. Between the trimmed V and J ends, which lost 3 bases and 9 bases, there was a span of 10 bases. This CDR3 is built from 12 residues. The CDR3 DNA reads TGTGCCAGCAGCGCCGAGATTGGTGAGCAGTTCTTC. Its translation: CASSAEIGEQFF.

This clone was seen just once. The rearrangement links TRBV5-1 to TRBJ2-3, with 11 bases aligning to TRBD2. The trim removed 2 bases at V and 3 bases at J, leaving 2 bases unmatched. The CDR3 spans 15 residues. The germline V gene encodes CDR1 SGHRS and CDR2 YFSETQ. This CDR3 is CASSFIAGGTDTQYF. CDR3 in DNA: TGCGCCAGCAGCTTTATAGCGGGAGGGACAGATACGCAGTATTTT.

CDR3 protein: CASSQEKGLSNQPQHF. DNA of the CDR3: TGCGCCAGCAGCCAAGAAAAGGGGCTTAGCAATCAGCCCCAGCATTTT. The V gene is TRBV4-1, the J gene TRBJ1-5; perhaps TRBD1 as D (5 bases). V lost 0 bases and J 0 bases, leaving 9 bases between the germline ends. The CDR3 extends over 16 amino acids. Germline lookup yields CDR1 MGHRA and CDR2 YSYEKL.

This clone was picked up one time. The chain links TRBV3-1 (or the pseudogene TRBV3-2) to TRBJ2-5, with 8 bases that match TRBD1. Germline CDR1 and CDR2: LGHDT and YNNKEL (reference sequence). V trimming: 5 bases; J trimming: 5 bases; junction bases outside the gene matches: 7. The length of the CDR3 is 14 residues. CDR3 region: CASSTTGGRETQYF. Written as DNA, the CDR3 is TGTGCCAGCAGCACAACAGGGGGTAGGGAGACCCAGTACTTC.

This chain connects TRBV9 to TRBJ2-2, with 12 bases identical to TRBD2. V trimming: 4 bases; J trimming: 1 base; junction bases outside the gene matches: 5. The CDR3 runs 17 residues. Germline values: CDR1 SGDLS, CDR2 YYNGEE. DNA of the CDR3: TGTGCCAGCAGCTTACGGACTAGCGGGGTGAACACCGGGGAGCTGTTTTTT. Amino acids: CASSLRTSGVNTGELFF.

This clone came up once. The chain links TRBV5-6 to TRBJ2-3; tentatively, D is TRBD1 (6 bases). The CDR3 spans 15 residues. The V and J ends lost 0 bases and 3 bases respectively, with 11 bases between them. The germline V gene has CDR1 SGHDT and CDR2 YYEEEE. The CDR3 reads CASSLGGLLTDTQYF. The CDR3 nucleotides are TGTGCCAGCAGCTTGGGGGGGCTTCTAACAGATACGCAGTATTTT.

The rearrangement joins TRBV30 to TRBJ1-5, with D unresolved. CDR3 length: 15 residues. Germline assignment: CDR1 GTSNPN and CDR2 SVGIG (reference sequence). The V end lost 0 bases, the J end lost 0 bases, and 9 bases lay between the germline ends. In DNA, the CDR3 is TGTGCCTGGAGTGTAGCGCGGAGTAGCAATCAGCCCCAGCATTTT. Translation: CAWSVARSSNQPQHF.

The chain combines TRBV19 with TRBJ1-5; D ambiguous. The CDR3 contains 12 residues. V gave up 7 bases and J gave up 0 bases, with 4 bases separating them. From germline, CDR1 is LNHDA and CDR2 SQIVND (reference sequence). The CDR3 sequence: CASTDSNQPQHF. In DNA, the CDR3 is TGTGCCAGTACAGATAGCAATCAGCCCCAGCATTTT.

The gene calls are TRBV19 and TRBJ2-1, with 8 bases fitting TRBD2. Germline-derived CDR1 and CDR2 are LNHDA and SQIVND (reference sequence). Trimming removed 3 bases from V and 2 bases from J; junction bases left unmatched: 9. The CDR3 extends over 17 amino acids. The CDR3 reads CASSIGGGGSTYNEQFF. The CDR3 region has the DNA TGTGCCAGTAGTATCGGGGGGGGCGGGTCCACCTACAATGAGCAGTTCTTC.

CDR3 region: CASSYLGGGVYEQYF. CDR3 DNA sequence: TGTGCCAGCAGTTACCTTGGCGGGGGAGTCTACGAGCAGTACTTC. The rearrangement links TRBV6-6 to TRBJ2-7; 7 nucleotides match TRBD2. The CDR3 consists of 15 residues. Trimming removed 2 bases from V and 3 bases from J; junction bases left unmatched: 7. Germline V lookup: CDR1 MNHNY, CDR2 SVGAGI (reference sequence).

The V gene is TRBV28, the J gene TRBJ2-1; 11 bases are a match to TRBD2. CDR1 is MDHEN, CDR2 SYDVKM, per germline. V was pared by 5 bases and J by 8 bases, with 5 bases of the junction left unmatched. The CDR3 has 14 amino acids. CDR3 nucleotide sequence: TGTGCCAGCAGTCTAGCGGGAGGTTTCGATGAGCAGTTCTTC. This gives the protein CASSLAGGFDEQFF.

The gene calls are TRBV3-1 (or the pseudogene TRBV3-2) and TRBJ2-7; 9 bases are a match to TRBD2. The V segment lost 3 bases and the J segment 4 bases; nucleotides outside the gene matches: 7. The CDR3 spans 15 residues. From germline, CDR1 is LGHDT and CDR2 YNNKEL (reference sequence). Here the CDR3 DNA reads TGTGCCAGCAGCCACCGCGGGAGGGCCCGGTACGAGCAGTACTTC. Its protein is CASSHRGRARYEQYF.